The present T cell receptor beta chain was sequenced within a study of cytomegalovirus exposure and HLA in healthy donors. Study results and limitations: Presence/absence analyses assumed roughly uniform sequencing depth across donors, which may not hold. The authors later found most CMV-associated TCR beta chains appeared HLA-restricted. Excluded were some V segments that proved indistinguishable, including TRBV6-2 and TRBV6-3. Based on reports, TCR beta sequences accurately predicted HLA-A and HLA-B alleles for most subjects.

Germline-derived CDR1 and CDR2 are GTSNPN and SVGIG (reference sequence). The CDR3 length is 13 residues. About this clone itself: The target antigen is unknown.

This PCR relied on a set of 60 Vbeta primers and 13 Jbeta primers. The data were produced by immunoSEQ multiplex PCR, yet TCRdb's version contains in-frame clones alone and is incomplete. The sample consists of some 150,000 clones, more than 60% of them appearing once. The sequence derives from a man in his forties or fifties in good health and CMV-seronegative. The chain couples TRBV30 to TRBJ2-5, with TRBD1 matching 10 bases. The J call is in doubt because the DNA end fits TRBJ2-7 better. Sequencing input: PBMCs. Written as DNA, the CDR3 is TGTGCCTGGGGGACAGGGGTTTCCTACGAGCAGTACTTC. It encodes CAWGTGVSYEQYF.